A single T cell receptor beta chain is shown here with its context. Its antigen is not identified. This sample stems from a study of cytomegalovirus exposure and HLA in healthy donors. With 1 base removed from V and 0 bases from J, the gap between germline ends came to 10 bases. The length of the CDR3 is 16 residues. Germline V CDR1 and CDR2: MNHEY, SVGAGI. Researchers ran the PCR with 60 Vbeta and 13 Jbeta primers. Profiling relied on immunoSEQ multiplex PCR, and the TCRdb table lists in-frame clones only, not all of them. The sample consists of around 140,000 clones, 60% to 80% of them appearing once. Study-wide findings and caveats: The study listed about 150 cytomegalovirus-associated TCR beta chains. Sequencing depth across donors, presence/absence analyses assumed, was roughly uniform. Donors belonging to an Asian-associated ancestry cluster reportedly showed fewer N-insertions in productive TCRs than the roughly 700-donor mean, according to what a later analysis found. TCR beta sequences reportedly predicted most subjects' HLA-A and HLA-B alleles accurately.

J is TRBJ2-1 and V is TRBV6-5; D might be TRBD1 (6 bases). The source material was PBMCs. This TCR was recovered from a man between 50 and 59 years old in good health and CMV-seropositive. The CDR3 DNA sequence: TGTGCCAGCAGTTACTTGGGGGCGAGCTCCTACAATGAGCAGTTCTTC. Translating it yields CASSYLGASSYNEQFF.